These 4 T cell receptor beta chains share one sample of origin, sequenced in a study of metastatic and nonmetastatic thyroid tumors. TCRdb re-called the PCR reads via MiXCR. The sample records tens of thousands of clones, 22% being singletons. All patients were untreated before thyroid surgery. Sequences were obtained from blood. All receptors derive from a female donor with papillary thyroid cancer or a benign thyroid nodule (not recorded which). Some clones in this sample may be carry-over from other donors' samples.

This clone has ten or more counts. The rearrangement joins TRBV5-5 to TRBJ2-2, with D unclear. Germline V gene sequence: CDR1 SGHKS, CDR2 YYEKEE (reference sequence). Trimming stripped 0 bases from V and 7 bases from J, with 13 bases between. CDR3 length: 15 residues. CDR3 residues: CASSLEGLVGGELFF. As DNA, the CDR3 is TGTGCCAGCAGCTTGGAAGGGCTTGTCGGCGGGGAGCTGTTTTTT.

The CDR3 region is CASSQGPGSVAYEQYF. The CDR3 DNA follows: TGTGCCAGCAGCCAAGGTCCGGGGTCAGTAGCGTACGAGCAGTACTTC. The chain combines TRBV14 with TRBJ2-7; tentative D call: TRBD2 (5 bases). V lost 1 base, J lost 4 bases, and 17 bases lay in between. Per germline, CDR1 SGHDN and CDR2 FVKESK. The CDR3 covers 16 residues.

This clone occurred many times. The V call is TRBV2, the J call TRBJ1-1; 7 positions match TRBD1. J gave up 5 bases and V 6 bases, and 9 bases lay outside the gene matches. The germline V gene encodes CDR1 SNHLY and CDR2 FYNNEI. CDR3 length: 14 residues. CDR3 DNA: TGTGCCAGCAGACTTAACAGGGGAGGGACTGAAGCTTTCTTT. Its translation: CASRLNRGGTEAFF.

This clone was counted ten times or more. V and J are TRBV10-3 and TRBJ2-1; D uncertain. V lost 3 bases, J lost 4 bases, and 7 bases lay in between. This CDR3 is built from 13 residues. CDR1 and CDR2 (germline): ENHRY, SYGVKD. CDR3 loop: CAISESQYNEQFF. The DNA of the CDR3 is TGTGCCATCAGTGAATCCCAATACAATGAGCAGTTCTTC.